A selection of T cell receptor beta chains follows, all from one sample in a study of shared clonotypes between healthy human individuals. The assay was immunoSEQ multiplex PCR, and TCRdb's table has in-frame clones only and misses some. Counted here are hundreds of thousands of clones, about 95% occurring once; the ten biggest clones make up 0.11%. The sample was naive CD8+ T cells sorted from blood. The receptors were gathered from a woman between 25 and 40 years old in good health. Both conserved end residues are part of each CDR3. A D gene is named only where the DNA matches it firmly. Size is omitted from some rows. Given values are once, few, many or a class for expanded clones.

TRBV4-2	.	.	TRBJ1-1	TGTGCCAGCAGCCAATCCTTAGCTATGGGCAGGGACGAAGCTTTCTTT	CASSQSLAMGRDEAFF
TRBV5-5	.	.	TRBJ2-7	TGTGCCAGCAGCCCCCCGACCTCCTACGAGCAGTACTTC	CASSPPTSYEQYF
TRBV2	once	TRBD1	TRBJ2-7	TGTGCCAGCGGGGCACGGGACAGGCTCTACGAGCAGTACTTC	CASGARDRLYEQYF
TRBV18	.	.	TRBJ2-1	TGTGCCAGCTCACCCGGGACTGGCAATGAGCAGTTCTTC	CASSPGTGNEQFF
TRBV27	.	TRBD1	TRBJ2-7	TGTGCCAGCAGCCCCGGGACAGCATCCTACGAGCAGTACTTC	CASSPGTASYEQYF
TRBV28	.	TRBD1	TRBJ2-7	TGTGCCAGCAGTTTGTGGACAGGGCGGCTAAACGAGCAGTACTTC	CASSLWTGRLNEQYF
TRBV7-9	.	.	TRBJ2-3	TGTGCCAGCAGCCCCATTCCCCCCTGGGATACGCAGTATTTT	CASSPIPPWDTQYF
TRBV28	.	TRBD1	TRBJ1-6	TGTGCCAGCAGTCCCCCGGGACAGGGTTATTCACCCCTCCACTTT	CASSPPGQGYSPLHF
TRBV28	.	.	TRBJ2-1	TGTGCCAGCAGTTTAACTCTTCCAGGGAACAATGAGCAGTTCTTC	CASSLTLPGNNEQFF
TRBV5-3	.	.	TRBJ1-5	TGTGCCAGAAGCTTGAGGGCAGTTAGCAATCAGCCCCAGCATTTT	CARSLRAVSNQPQHF
TRBV6-5	.	.	TRBJ1-5	TGTGCCAGCAGTCCTCGGGGGAGGGACAATCAGCCCCAGCATTTT	CASSPRGRDNQPQHF
TRBV27	.	TRBD2	TRBJ2-1	TGTGCCAGCAATAGTGGGACTAGCGGGAGTTTTGAGCAGTTCTTC	CASNSGTSGSFEQFF
TRBV2	few	.	TRBJ2-7	TGTGCCAGCAGTGAAAGTGACTACGAGCAGTACTTC	CASSESDYEQYF
TRBV7-9	.	.	TRBJ1-5	TGTGCCAGCAGCTCGAGTTTGAGCAATCAGCCCCAGCATTTT	CASSSSLSNQPQHF
TRBV27	.	TRBD2	TRBJ2-5	TGTGCCAGCAGCCCTCCCGGGACTAGCGGGATTGGAGAGACCCAGTACTTC	CASSPPGTSGIGETQYF
TRBV5-4	.	.	TRBJ2-5	TGTGCCAGCAGCAGGGGCGGGCAGACCCAGTACTTC	CASSRGGQTQYF
TRBV10-3	.	TRBD2	TRBJ2-7	TGTGCCACCGCCCCGCCCGGGACTAGCGGGTCTCAAGGGATCGACGAGCAGTACTTC	CATAPPGTSGSQGIDEQYF
TRBV4-1	.	TRBD1	TRBJ1-2	TGCGCCAGCAGCCCGCGACAGGGCTCAGCTAACTATGGCTACACCTTC	CASSPRQGSANYGYTF
TRBV6-4	.	.	TRBJ2-2	TGTGCCAGCGGCAGTGAGGCCGGGGAGCTGTTTTTT	CASGSEAGELFF
TRBV19	.	.	TRBJ2-1	TGTGCCAGTAGTGTTAGCGGTATCTCCTACAATGAGCAGTTCTTC	CASSVSGISYNEQFF
TRBV27	.	.	TRBJ2-7	TGTGCCAGCAGTTTCTACGGAGGAAAATATTCGTCTGACGAGCAGTACTTC	CASSFYGGKYSSDEQYF
TRBV7-2	.	TRBD1	TRBJ2-7	TGTGCCAGCAGCTTACCTGGACAGGGCGTCGACGAGCAGTACTTC	CASSLPGQGVDEQYF